A selection of T cell receptor beta chains follows, all from one sample in a study of T-cell reconstitution after alpha-beta-depleted transplantation in children. TCRdb used MiXCR to reprocess the PCR reads, holding one entry per CDR3 protein. Of 610,000 or so distinct CDR3 sequences in the sample, 25% to 30% were seen once. The sequencing used PBMCs, collected before TCRalphabeta/CD19-depleted stem cell transplant. These receptors were obtained from a boy younger than two with Wiskott-Aldrich syndrome, due to receive a stem cell transplant. Both conserved end residues are trimmed from each CDR3. Fields, in order: J gene, V gene, CDR3 protein.

J gene: TRBJ2-1; V gene: TRBV5-1; CDR3 protein: ASSLQGLASSYNEQF
J gene: TRBJ2-1; V gene: TRBV25-1; CDR3 protein: ASSVLLAGGYNEQF
J gene: TRBJ2-5; V gene: TRBV5-4; CDR3 protein: ASSLQDRVETQY
J gene: TRBJ2-1; V gene: TRBV3-1; CDR3 protein: ASSQSATEQF
J gene: TRBJ2-7; V gene: TRBV20-1; CDR3 protein: SARYGTSGPYEQY
J gene: TRBJ1-4; V gene: TRBV29-1; CDR3 protein: SVEEGTEKLF
J gene: TRBJ2-7; V gene: TRBV18; CDR3 protein: ASSLLRDEQY
J gene: TRBJ2-3; V gene: TRBV5-1; CDR3 protein: ASSLELADTDTQY
J gene: TRBJ2-5; V gene: TRBV20-1; CDR3 protein: SARDGGRGTQY
J gene: TRBJ2-1; V gene: TRBV10-3; CDR3 protein: AITRGQSSYNEQF
J gene: TRBJ2-7; V gene: TRBV5-1; CDR3 protein: ASSPGDRYEQY
J gene: TRBJ2-7; V gene: TRBV5-1; CDR3 protein: ASSELPGAGEQY
J gene: TRBJ1-1; V gene: TRBV6-5; CDR3 protein: ASSSGNPNTEAF